This T cell receptor (beta chain) originates from a study of blood T cells in healthy people across ages. A second PCR, run for about 7 to 11 cycles, used a sample-barcoded 5' primer plus a J-beta primer mix. The authors tagged each cDNA molecule using a template-switch adaptor with 12 random nucleotides. TCRdb re-called the 5' RACE reads with MiXCR, one entry per CDR3 protein. The data hold approximately 700,000 distinct CDR3 sequences, with about 30% observed a single time. The V end lost 5 bases, the J end lost 0 bases, and 11 bases lay between the germline ends. There are 14 residues in the CDR3. Looked up from germline, CDR1 is SGHRS and CDR2 is YFSETQ. They isolated at least 7 million PBMCs from each sample. Per sample, at least 5.5 micrograms of total RNA were extracted. This clonotype was found many times.

The sequenced sample consisted of blood. The genes are TRBV5-1 and TRBJ1-1; D not resolved. This TCR derives from a woman aged 80 or over in good health. CDR3 in amino acids: CASRIDTLNTEAFF. The CDR3 nucleotides are TGCGCCAGCAGAATTGACACCTTGAACACTGAAGCTTTCTTT. Full variable domain (rest looked up from reference TRBV5-1 and TRBJ1-1): KAGVTQTPRYLIKTRGQQVTLSCSPISGHRSVSWYQQTPGQGLQFLFEYFSETQRNKGNFPGRFSGRQFSNSRSEMNVSTLELGDSALYLCASRIDTLNTEAFFGQGTRLTVV.